The clone carrying this T cell receptor (beta chain) was seen only a few times. Its antigen is unknown. This entry comes from a study of CD8 T cells in ankylosing spondylitis. Points from the study as a whole: Blood of patients with ankylosing spondylitis appeared to be characterized by a TCR beta motif of several highly homologous variants.

The CDR3 has 15 amino acids. CDR1 and CDR2 from the germline V gene are LGHNA and YSLEER. Trimming took off 0 bases at V and 0 bases at J, with 8 bases between the two ends. Libraries of TCR beta came from quantitative 5'-RACE with molecular barcodes. TCRdb used MiXCR to reprocess the 5' RACE reads, holding one entry per CDR3 protein. The sample carries fewer than 550,000 distinct CDR3 sequences, approximately 5.3% recorded once. This receptor was taken from a male donor with ankylosing spondylitis. Specimen: blood, either unsorted or a sorted T cell fraction (not recorded which). The chain couples TRBV4-3 to TRBJ1-1; D not certain. The CDR3 DNA reads TGCGCCAGCAGCCAAGATTTGTCCCTGAACACTGAAGCTTTCTTT. Its protein is CASSQDLSLNTEAFF.